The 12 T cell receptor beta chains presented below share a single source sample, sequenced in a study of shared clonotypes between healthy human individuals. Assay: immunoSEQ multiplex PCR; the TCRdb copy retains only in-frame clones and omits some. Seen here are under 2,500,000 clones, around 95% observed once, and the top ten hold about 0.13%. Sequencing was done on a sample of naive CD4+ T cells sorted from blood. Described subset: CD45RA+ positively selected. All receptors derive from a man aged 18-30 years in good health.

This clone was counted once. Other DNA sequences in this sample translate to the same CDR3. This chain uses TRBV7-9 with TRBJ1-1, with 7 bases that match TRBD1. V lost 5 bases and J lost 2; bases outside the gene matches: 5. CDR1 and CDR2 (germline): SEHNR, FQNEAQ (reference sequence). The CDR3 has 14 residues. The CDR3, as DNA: TGTGCCAGCAGCCGACAGGGAAGCAACACTGAAGCTTTCTTT. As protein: CASSRQGSNTEAFF.

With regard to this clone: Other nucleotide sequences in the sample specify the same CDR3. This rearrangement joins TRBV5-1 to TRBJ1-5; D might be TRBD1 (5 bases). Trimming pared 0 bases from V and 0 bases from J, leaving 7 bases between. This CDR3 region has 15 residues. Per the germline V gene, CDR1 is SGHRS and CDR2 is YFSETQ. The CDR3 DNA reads TGCGCCAGCAGCTTGGCAGGGATTAGCAATCAGCCCCAGCATTTT. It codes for CASSLAGISNQPQHF. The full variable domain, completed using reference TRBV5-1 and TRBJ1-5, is KAGVTQTPRYLIKTRGQQVTLSCSPISGHRSVSWYQQTPGQGLQFLFEYFSETQRNKGNFPGRFSGRQFSNSRSEMNVSTLELGDSALYLCASSLAGISNQPQHFGDGTRLSIL.

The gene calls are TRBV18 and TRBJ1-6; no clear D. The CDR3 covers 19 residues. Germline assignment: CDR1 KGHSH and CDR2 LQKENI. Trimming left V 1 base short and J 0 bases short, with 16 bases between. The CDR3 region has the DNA TGTGCCAGCTCACCACTGTCCGGAACCCAAAGCTCCTATAATTCACCCCTCCACTTT. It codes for CASSPLSGTQSSYNSPLHF.

The CDR3 spells CASSQEVAGSGYEQYF. In nucleotides, the CDR3 is TGCGCCAGCAGCCAAGAGGTGGCAGGGTCCGGCTACGAGCAGTACTTC. The chain employs TRBV4-3 and TRBJ2-7, with D perhaps TRBD1 (5 bases). Germline CDR1 and CDR2: LGHNA and YSLEER. The germline V and J ends were trimmed by 0 bases and 3 bases, with 15 bases remaining between them. The CDR3 covers 16 residues.

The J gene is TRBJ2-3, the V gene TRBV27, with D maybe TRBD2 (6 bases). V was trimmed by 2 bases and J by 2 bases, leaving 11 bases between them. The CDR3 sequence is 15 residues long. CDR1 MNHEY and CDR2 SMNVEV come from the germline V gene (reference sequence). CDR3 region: CASSLTGAITDTQYF. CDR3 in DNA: TGTGCCAGCAGTTTAACGGGAGCCATCACAGATACGCAGTATTTT.

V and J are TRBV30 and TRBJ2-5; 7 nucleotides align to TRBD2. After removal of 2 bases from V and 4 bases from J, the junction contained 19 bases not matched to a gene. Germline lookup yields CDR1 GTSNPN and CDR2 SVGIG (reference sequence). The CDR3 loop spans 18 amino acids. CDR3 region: CAWSRIKASGLKGETQYF. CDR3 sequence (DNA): TGTGCCTGGAGTCGCATTAAGGCTAGCGGCTTGAAGGGAGAGACCCAGTACTTC.

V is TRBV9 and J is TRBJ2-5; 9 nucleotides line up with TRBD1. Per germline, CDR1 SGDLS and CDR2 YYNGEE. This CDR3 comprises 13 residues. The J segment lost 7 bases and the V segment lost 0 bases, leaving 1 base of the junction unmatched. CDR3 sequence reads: CASSVEGQGTQYF. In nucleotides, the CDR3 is TGTGCCAGCAGCGTAGAGGGACAGGGGACCCAGTACTTC.

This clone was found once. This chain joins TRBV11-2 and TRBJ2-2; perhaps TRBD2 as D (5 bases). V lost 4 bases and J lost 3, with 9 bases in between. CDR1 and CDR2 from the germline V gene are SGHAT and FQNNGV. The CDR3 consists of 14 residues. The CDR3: CASSWTGDTGELFF. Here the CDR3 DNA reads TGTGCCAGCAGCTGGACCGGGGACACCGGGGAGCTGTTTTTT.

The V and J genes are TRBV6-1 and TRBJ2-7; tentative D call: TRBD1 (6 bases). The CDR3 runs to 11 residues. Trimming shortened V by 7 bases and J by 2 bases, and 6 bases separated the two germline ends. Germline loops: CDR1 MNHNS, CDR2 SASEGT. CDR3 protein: CASNRAYEQYF. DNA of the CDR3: TGTGCCAGCAACAGGGCCTACGAGCAGTACTTC.

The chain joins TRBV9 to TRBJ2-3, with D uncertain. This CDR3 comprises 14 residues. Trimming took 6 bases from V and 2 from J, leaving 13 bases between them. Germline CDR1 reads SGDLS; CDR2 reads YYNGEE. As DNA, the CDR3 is TGTGCCAGCACCTCCGGGCAGAACACAGATACGCAGTATTTT. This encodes CASTSGQNTDTQYF.

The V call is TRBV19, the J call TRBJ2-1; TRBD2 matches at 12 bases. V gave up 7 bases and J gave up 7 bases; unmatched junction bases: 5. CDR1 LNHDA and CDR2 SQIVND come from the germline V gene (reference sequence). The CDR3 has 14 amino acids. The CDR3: CASTQTSGRNEQFF. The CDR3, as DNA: TGTGCCAGTACCCAGACTAGCGGGAGAAATGAGCAGTTCTTC.

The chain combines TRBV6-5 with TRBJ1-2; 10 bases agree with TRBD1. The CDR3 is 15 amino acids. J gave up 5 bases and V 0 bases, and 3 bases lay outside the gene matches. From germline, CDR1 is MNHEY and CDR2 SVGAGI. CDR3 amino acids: CASSYSGTGEYGYTF. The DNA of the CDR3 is TGTGCCAGCAGTTACTCGGGGACAGGGGAGTATGGCTACACCTTC.